These 20 T cell receptor beta chains were sequenced from one sample in a study of long-term antiretroviral therapy in people with HIV. At the survey level, the v3.0 immunoSEQ assay was run. Generated by immunoSEQ multiplex PCR, the TCRdb table keeps only in-frame clones and is missing some. The sample records 25,000 to 30,000 clones, around 83% being singletons. The sample in question was unsorted PBMCs, obtained 2.9 years after starting antiretroviral therapy. All receptors come from a man aged 45 to 65 with HIV.

This sequence joins TRBV14 and TRBJ2-1; TRBD2 might be the D (5 bases). Germline V CDR1 and CDR2: SGHDN, FVKESK. The length of the CDR3 is 16 residues. V lost 2 bases and J lost 4, with 15 bases in between. CDR3 nucleotides: TGTGCCAGCAGCCAAACGAGAGGGTGGACGTACAATGAGCAGTTCTTC. Its translation is CASSQTRGWTYNEQFF.

V gene TRBV5-6 combines with J gene TRBJ2-1, with D possibly TRBD1 on 6 matching bases. The germline gives CDR1 SGHDT, CDR2 YYEEEE. This CDR3 is 15 amino acids long. The germline V and J ends were trimmed by 7 bases and 1 base, with 15 bases remaining between them. CDR3 in DNA: TGTGCCAGCGCCAACACAGGGTCATCCTACAATGAGCAGTTCTTC. It encodes CASANTGSSYNEQFF.

The V gene is TRBV10-1, the J gene TRBJ2-1; D gene ambiguous. From germline, CDR1 is WNHNN and CDR2 SYGVQD (reference sequence). This CDR3 has 15 residues. V was trimmed by 0 bases and J by 1 base, leaving 7 bases between them. CDR3 coding DNA: TGCGCCAGCAGTGAGTCAAAAGGGTCCTACAATGAGCAGTTCTTC. This encodes CASSESKGSYNEQFF.

The J gene is TRBJ2-5, the V gene TRBV9; 10 bases map to TRBD1. This CDR3 contains 14 residues. The germline V gene encodes CDR1 SGDLS and CDR2 YYNGEE. J gave up 5 bases and V 4 bases, and 5 bases lay outside the gene matches. The CDR3 sequence: CASSKAGQGETQYF. The CDR3 DNA follows: TGTGCCAGCAGCAAGGCGGGACAGGGGGAGACCCAGTACTTC.

The V and J genes are TRBV29-1 and TRBJ2-7, with 9 bases matching TRBD1. CDR3 length: 12 residues. Germline CDR1 and CDR2: SQVTM and ANQGSEA. Trimming at V came to 6 bases and at J to 7 bases, leaving 7 bases not matched to a gene. The CDR3 bases are TGCAGCGTGGGACAGGGAGTATTGGAGCAGTACTTC. It translates to CSVGQGVLEQYF.

The V gene is TRBV11-3, the J gene TRBJ2-1; unclear D gene. This CDR3 has 12 residues. V was clipped by 3 bases and J by 9 bases, with 9 bases between them. Germline CDR1 and CDR2: SGHNT and YENEEA. The CDR3: CASSFRDGEQFF. The DNA of the CDR3 is TGTGCCAGCAGCTTCCGAGATGGTGAGCAGTTCTTC.

The genes are TRBV11-3 and TRBJ2-7; no definite D call. CDR1 and CDR2 (germline): SGHNT, YENEEA. The CDR3 contains 14 residues. The V end was cut by 5 bases, the J end by 3 bases, with 14 bases between. The CDR3 sequence is CASSIDGPGYEQYF. The DNA of the CDR3 is TGTGCCAGCAGCATTGACGGTCCCGGCTACGAGCAGTACTTC.

The chain has TRBV15 and TRBJ1-2; no clear D. From germline, CDR1 is LNHNV and CDR2 YYDKDF (reference sequence). V was trimmed by 3 bases and J by 1 base, leaving 6 bases between them. The CDR3 sequence is 13 residues long. CDR3 nucleotides: TGTGCCACCAGCAGTGTAGATAACTATGGCTACACCTTC. This translates into CATSSVDNYGYTF.

The rearrangement uses TRBV29-1 and TRBJ1-1; a weak D match, TRBD1 (5 bases). The CDR3 is made up of 13 amino acids. V was trimmed by 3 bases and J by 5 bases, leaving 13 bases between them. Germline V gene sequence: CDR1 SQVTM, CDR2 ANQGSEA. The chain's CDR3 is CSVEGREGTEAFF. CDR3 DNA sequence: TGCAGCGTTGAGGGCAGGGAGGGAACTGAAGCTTTCTTT.

This clone was observed a few times. The gene calls are TRBV29-1 and TRBJ1-2; 7 bases are shared with TRBD1. Trimming at V came to 6 bases and at J to 8 bases, leaving 9 bases not matched to a gene. Germline V lookup: CDR1 SQVTM, CDR2 ANQGSEA. This CDR3 has 12 residues. Written as DNA, the CDR3 is TGCAGCGTCCCCGACAGGGCCAACGGCTACACCTTC. This translates into CSVPDRANGYTF.

This chain connects TRBV19 to TRBJ1-1; 7 nucleotides align to TRBD1. Germline V gene data show CDR1 as LNHDA and CDR2 as SQIVND (reference sequence). V was clipped by 5 bases and J by 0 bases; unmatched bases: 6. This CDR3 is 15 amino acids long. The CDR3 reads CASSPSTGMNTEAFF. CDR3 DNA: TGTGCCAGTAGTCCATCGACAGGGATGAACACTGAAGCTTTCTTT.

The chain is built from TRBV18 and TRBJ1-4; tentative D call: TRBD1 (6 bases). Germline loops: CDR1 KGHSH, CDR2 LQKENI. Trimming stripped 2 bases from V and 0 bases from J, with 10 bases between. This CDR3 region has 16 residues. In nucleotides, the CDR3 is TGTGCCAGCTCACCAATAAGGGGGTCAACTAATGAAAAACTGTTTTTT. Residues: CASSPIRGSTNEKLFF. Variable domain in full (rest from reference TRBV18 and TRBJ1-4): NAGVMQNPRHLVRRRGQEARLRCSPMKGHSHVYWYRQLPEEGLKFMVYLQKENIIDESGMPKERFSAEFPKEGPSILRIQQVVRGDSAAYFCASSPIRGSTNEKLFFGSGTQLSVL.

The gene calls are TRBV4-1 and TRBJ2-7; D may be TRBD1 or TRBD2 (5 bases each). Germline V CDR1 and CDR2: MGHRA, YSYEKL. Trimming removed 3 bases from V and 6 bases from J, with 18 bases in between. CDR3 size: 15 residues. The CDR3 region has the DNA TGCGCCAGCAGCCAGATCACCGGGGCCCCCCGCGAGCAGTACTTC. It encodes CASSQITGAPREQYF.

The chain couples TRBV7-6 to TRBJ2-2, with D tentatively TRBD2 (6 bases). V was cut by 5 bases and J by 3 bases, with 16 bases left in between. Germline lookup yields CDR1 SGHVS and CDR2 FNYEAQ. The length of the CDR3 is 16 residues. The DNA for the CDR3 is TGTGCCAGCAGCCTCCTTCGTACGGGGGACACCGGGGAGCTGTTTTTT. This gives the protein CASSLLRTGDTGELFF.

This sequence joins TRBV11-1 and TRBJ2-7, with 8 bases that match TRBD1. CDR1 and CDR2 from the germline V gene are SGHAT and FQDESV (reference sequence). The CDR3 contains 15 residues. V lost 4 bases, J lost 6 bases, and 11 bases stayed unmatched. CDR3 amino acids: CASSSTGTGSGEQYF. The DNA of the CDR3 is TGTGCCAGCAGCTCCACCGGGACAGGTTCTGGCGAGCAGTACTTC.

The V and J genes are TRBV5-4 and TRBJ1-1, with unresolved D. The germline CDR1 and CDR2 sequences are SGHNT and YYREEE (reference sequence). Trimming removed 2 bases at V and 6 bases at J, with 14 bases between. CDR3 size: 14 residues. The CDR3 sequence: CASSLVGQAPEAFF. In DNA form, the CDR3 reads TGTGCCAGCAGCTTAGTAGGGCAGGCACCTGAAGCTTTCTTT.

The chain links TRBV11-2 to TRBJ2-3; D is ambiguous. Trimming removed 4 bases from V and 6 bases from J, with 8 bases in between. Germline values: CDR1 SGHAT, CDR2 FQNNGV. The CDR3 has 12 amino acids. DNA for the CDR3: TGTGCCAGCAGCTATGTGAGGGATACGCAGTATTTT. Translating gives CASSYVRDTQYF.

The J gene is TRBJ2-1, the V gene TRBV11-2; 10 nucleotides agree with TRBD2. The germline V gene has CDR1 SGHAT and CDR2 FQNNGV. This CDR3 has 15 residues. V gave up 4 bases and J gave up 9 bases; unmatched junction bases: 9. For the CDR3, the DNA is TGTGCCAGCAGCTCCAATCCAGCGGGGGGGACTGAGCAGTTCTTC. Amino acids: CASSSNPAGGTEQFF. Combining the CDR3 with reference TRBV11-2 and TRBJ2-1 gives the whole variable domain EAGVAQSPRYKIIEKRQSVAFWCNPISGHATLYWYQQILGQGPKLLIQFQNNGVVDDSQLPKDRFSAERLKGVDSTLKIQPAKLEDSAVYLCASSSNPAGGTEQFFGPGTRLTVL.

The genes are TRBV13 and TRBJ2-1; 11 bases align to TRBD2. This CDR3 region has 14 residues. Trimming cost V 5 bases and J 7 bases; bases outside gene matches: 4. CDR1 and CDR2 from the germline V gene are PRHDT and FYEKMQ (reference sequence). The chain's CDR3 is CASSRSGGGNEQFF. CDR3 in DNA: TGTGCCAGCAGCCGTAGCGGGGGGGGGAATGAGCAGTTCTTC.

The chain links TRBV30 to TRBJ1-2; D not certain. The CDR3 is 21 amino acids. CDR1 GTSNPN and CDR2 SVGIG come from the germline V gene (reference sequence). Trimming cost V 0 bases and J 2 bases, with 31 bases left between them. The CDR3 protein is CAWSVRSWYGLLAGLNYGYTF. The CDR3 nucleotides are TGTGCCTGGAGTGTACGGTCTTGGTACGGGCTCCTTGCTGGGTTAAACTATGGCTACACCTTC.